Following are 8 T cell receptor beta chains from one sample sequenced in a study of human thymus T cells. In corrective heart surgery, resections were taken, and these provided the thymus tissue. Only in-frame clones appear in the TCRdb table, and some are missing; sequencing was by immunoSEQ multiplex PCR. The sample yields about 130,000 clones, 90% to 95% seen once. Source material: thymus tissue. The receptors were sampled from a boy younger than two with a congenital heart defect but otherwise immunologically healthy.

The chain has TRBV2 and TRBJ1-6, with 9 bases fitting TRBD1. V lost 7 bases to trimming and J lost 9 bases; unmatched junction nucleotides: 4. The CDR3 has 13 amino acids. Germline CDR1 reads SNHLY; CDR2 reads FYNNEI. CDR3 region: CASKGTGSSPLHF. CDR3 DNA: TGTGCCAGCAAAGGGACAGGGAGTTCACCCCTCCACTTT. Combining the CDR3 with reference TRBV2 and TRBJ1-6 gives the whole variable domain EPEVTQTPSHQVTQMGQEVILRCVPISNHLYFYWYRQILGQKVEFLVSFYNNEISEKSEIFDDQFSVERPDGSNFTLKIRSTKLEDSAMYFCASKGTGSSPLHFGNGTRLTVT.

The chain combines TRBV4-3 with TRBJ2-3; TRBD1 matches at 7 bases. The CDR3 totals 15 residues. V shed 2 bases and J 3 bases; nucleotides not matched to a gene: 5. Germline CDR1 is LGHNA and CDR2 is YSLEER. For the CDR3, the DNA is TGCGCCAGCAGCCAACCCGGCAGGGGGACAGATACGCAGTATTTT. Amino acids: CASSQPGRGTDTQYF.

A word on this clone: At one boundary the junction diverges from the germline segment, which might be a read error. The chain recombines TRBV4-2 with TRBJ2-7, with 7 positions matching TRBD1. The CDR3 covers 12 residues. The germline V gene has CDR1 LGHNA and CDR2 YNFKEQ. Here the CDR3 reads CASSHLDGTARF. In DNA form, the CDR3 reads TGTGCCAGCAGCCATCTCGACGGGACAGCCCGCTTC.

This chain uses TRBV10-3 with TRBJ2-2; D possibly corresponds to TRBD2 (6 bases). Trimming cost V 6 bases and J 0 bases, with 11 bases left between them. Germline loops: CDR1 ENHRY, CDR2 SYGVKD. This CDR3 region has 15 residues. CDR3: CAIRKRAANTGELFF. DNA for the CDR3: TGTGCCATCAGGAAGCGGGCGGCGAACACCGGGGAGCTGTTTTTT.

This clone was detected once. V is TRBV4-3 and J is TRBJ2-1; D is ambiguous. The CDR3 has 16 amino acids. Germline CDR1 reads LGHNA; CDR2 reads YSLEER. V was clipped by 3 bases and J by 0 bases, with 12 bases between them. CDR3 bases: TGCGCCAGCAGCCAGGGGTTTGGGATCTCCTACAATGAGCAGTTCTTC. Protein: CASSQGFGISYNEQFF.

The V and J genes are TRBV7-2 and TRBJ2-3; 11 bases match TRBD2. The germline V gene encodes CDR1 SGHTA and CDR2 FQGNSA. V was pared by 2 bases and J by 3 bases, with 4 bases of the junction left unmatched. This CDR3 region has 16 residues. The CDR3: CASSLLAGGNTDTQYF. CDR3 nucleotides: TGTGCCAGCAGCTTACTAGCGGGGGGAAATACAGATACGCAGTATTTT.

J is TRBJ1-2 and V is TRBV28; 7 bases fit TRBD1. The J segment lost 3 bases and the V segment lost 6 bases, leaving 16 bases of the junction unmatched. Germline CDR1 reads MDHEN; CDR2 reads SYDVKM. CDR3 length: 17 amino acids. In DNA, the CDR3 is TGTGCCAGCAGCCCCCCGACAGGGCGGCATCCGGACTATGGCTACACCTTC. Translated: CASSPPTGRHPDYGYTF.

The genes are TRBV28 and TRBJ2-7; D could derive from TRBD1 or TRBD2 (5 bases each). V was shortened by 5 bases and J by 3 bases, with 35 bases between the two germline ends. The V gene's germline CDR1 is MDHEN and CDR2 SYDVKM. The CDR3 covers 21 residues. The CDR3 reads CASSPSAGLPGAFNIGYEQYF. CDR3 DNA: TGTGCCAGCAGTCCGTCGGCAGGTCTCCCCGGGGCTTTTAATATCGGCTACGAGCAGTACTTC.